The clone carrying this T cell receptor beta chain appeared many times. Its antigen remains unknown. The read falls 3 residues short of the CDR3 end, and the missing part is taken from the germline J gene. Germline CDR1 KGHSH, CDR2 LQKENI. The V end lost 2 bases, the J end lost 6 bases, and 17 bases lay between the germline ends. The CDR3 extends over 15 amino acids. This entry comes from a study of T cell clonality in common variable immunodeficiency. Points from the study as a whole: Reportedly, TCR beta sequences from common variable immunodeficiency showed fewer deletions and N-nucleotide insertions. CVID subjects had higher TCRbeta clonality than healthy controls, most marked in about a third.

The repertoire was sequenced with immunoSEQ multiplex PCR; TCRdb's copy has only in-frame clones and lacks some. The sample includes roughly 70,000 clones, none of them occurring once. The chain joins TRBV18 to TRBJ2-7, with D possibly TRBD2 on 5 matching bases. Input material: peripheral blood mononuclear cells. This sequence originates from a person aged 18 to 70 in good health. CDR3 bases read: TGTGCCAGCTCACCATTTGAGGCTAGCTCGAGCGAG. This encodes CASSPFEASSSE. The whole CDR3 protein reads CASSPFEASSSEQYF. The full variable domain, completed using reference TRBV18 and TRBJ2-7, is NAGVMQNPRHLVRRRGQEARLRCSPMKGHSHVYWYRQLPEEGLKFMVYLQKENIIDESGMPKERFSAEFPKEGPSILRIQQVVRGDSAAYFCASSPFEASSSEQYFGPGTRLTVT.